This record concerns one TCR beta chain sequence. Antigen specificity is unknown. This entry belongs to a study of T cell responses to AZD1222 COVID-19 vaccine. Sequencing used immunoSEQ multiplex PCR; TCRdb keeps in-frame clones, though not all of them. Of about 97,000 clones listed, around 88% are singletons. General study results and limits: As reported, nearly half of all spike-specific TCRs target variant regions that are unmutated.

The sequenced sample was peripheral blood, obtained on day 0 of AZD1222 vaccination. This TCR derives from an adult in good health.

CDR3 bases: TGTGCCAGCAGCGTAGGGGGGGAGATGAACACTGAAGCTTTCTTT. It specifies CASSVGGEMNTEAFF. The chain combines TRBV9 with TRBJ1-1, with D perhaps TRBD1 (5 bases). This CDR3 region has 15 residues. Germline V gene data show CDR1 as SGDLS and CDR2 as YYNGEE. Trimming took 0 bases from V and 0 from J, leaving 9 bases between them.